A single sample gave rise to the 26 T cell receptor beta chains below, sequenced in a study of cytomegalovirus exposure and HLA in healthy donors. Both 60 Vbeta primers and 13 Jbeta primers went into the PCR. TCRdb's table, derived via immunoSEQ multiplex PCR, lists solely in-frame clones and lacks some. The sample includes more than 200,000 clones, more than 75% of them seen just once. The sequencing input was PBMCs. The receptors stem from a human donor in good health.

The CDR3 coding sequence is TGTGCCAGCACACAAGCGGGAGGGAACGAGCAGTACTTC. Amino acid sequence: CASTQAGGNEQYF. The rearrangement uses TRBV25-1 and TRBJ2-7; 10 positions match TRBD2. This CDR3 comprises 13 residues. V lost 7 bases and J lost 5; bases outside the gene matches: 5. CDR1 is MGHDK, CDR2 SYGVNS, per germline.

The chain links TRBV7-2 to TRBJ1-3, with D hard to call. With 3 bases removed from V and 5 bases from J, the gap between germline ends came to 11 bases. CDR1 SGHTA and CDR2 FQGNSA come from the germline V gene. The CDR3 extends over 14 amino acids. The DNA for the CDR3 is TGTGCCAGCAGCTTCGGGTCGCGACGAAACACCATATATTTT. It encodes CASSFGSRRNTIYF. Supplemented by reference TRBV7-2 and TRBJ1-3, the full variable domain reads GAGVSQSPSNKVTEKGKDVELRCDPISGHTALYWYRQSLGQGLEFLIYFQGNSAPDKSGLPSDRFSAERTGGSVSTLTIQRTQQEDSAVYLCASSFGSRRNTIYFGEGSWLTVV.

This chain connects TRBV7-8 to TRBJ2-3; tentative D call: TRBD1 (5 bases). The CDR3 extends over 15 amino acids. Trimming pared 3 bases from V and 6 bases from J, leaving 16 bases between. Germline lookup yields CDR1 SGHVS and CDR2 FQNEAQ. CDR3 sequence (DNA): TGTGCCAGCAGCTTCTTTAGGCAGGGTCGGGATACGCAGTATTTT. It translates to CASSFFRQGRDTQYF.

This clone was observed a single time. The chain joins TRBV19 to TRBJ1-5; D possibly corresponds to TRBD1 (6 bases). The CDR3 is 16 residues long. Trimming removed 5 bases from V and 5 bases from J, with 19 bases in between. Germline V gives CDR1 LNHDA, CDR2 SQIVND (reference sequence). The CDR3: CASSWPEFRGDQPQHF. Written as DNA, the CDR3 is TGTGCCAGTAGTTGGCCGGAATTCAGGGGTGATCAGCCCCAGCATTTT.

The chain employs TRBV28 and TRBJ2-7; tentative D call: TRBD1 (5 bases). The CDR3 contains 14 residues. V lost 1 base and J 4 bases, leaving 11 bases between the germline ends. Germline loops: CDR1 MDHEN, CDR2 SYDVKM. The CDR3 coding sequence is TGTGCCAGCAGTTTATCTCAGGGTTTGTACGAGCAGTACTTC. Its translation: CASSLSQGLYEQYF.

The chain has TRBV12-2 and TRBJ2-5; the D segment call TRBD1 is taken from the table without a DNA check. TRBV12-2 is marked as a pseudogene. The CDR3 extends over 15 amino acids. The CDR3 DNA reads TGTGCAAGTCGCTTACCGACAGTCCGCCAAGAGACCCAGTACTTC. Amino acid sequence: CASRLPTVRQETQYF.

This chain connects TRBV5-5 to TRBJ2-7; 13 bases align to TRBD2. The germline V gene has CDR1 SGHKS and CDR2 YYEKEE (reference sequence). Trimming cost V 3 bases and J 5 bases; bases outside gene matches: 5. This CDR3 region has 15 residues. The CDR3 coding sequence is TGTGCCAGCAGCTATGGACTAGCGGGAGTGGACGAGCAGTACTTC. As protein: CASSYGLAGVDEQYF. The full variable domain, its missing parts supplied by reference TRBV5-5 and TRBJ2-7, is DAGVTQSPTHLIKTRGQQVTLRCSPISGHKSVSWYQQVLGQGPQFIFQYYEKEERGRGNFPDRFSARQFPNYSSELNVNALLLGDSALYLCASSYGLAGVDEQYFGPGTRLTVT.

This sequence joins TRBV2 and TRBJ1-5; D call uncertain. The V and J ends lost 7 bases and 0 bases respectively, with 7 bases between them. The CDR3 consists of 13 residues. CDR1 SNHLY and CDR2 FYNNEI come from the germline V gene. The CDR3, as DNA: TGTGCCAGCATTTTGAGTAGCAATCAGCCCCAGCATTTT. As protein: CASILSSNQPQHF.

CDR3 amino acids: CASTRDSSQYSGNTIYF. In DNA form, the CDR3 reads TGTGCCAGCACCCGGGACAGCTCACAATACTCTGGAAACACCATATATTTT. The chain joins TRBV2 to TRBJ1-3; 7 bases fit TRBD1. The V segment lost 7 bases and the J segment 0 bases; nucleotides outside the gene matches: 12. Germline CDR1 and CDR2: SNHLY and FYNNEI. The CDR3 runs 17 residues.

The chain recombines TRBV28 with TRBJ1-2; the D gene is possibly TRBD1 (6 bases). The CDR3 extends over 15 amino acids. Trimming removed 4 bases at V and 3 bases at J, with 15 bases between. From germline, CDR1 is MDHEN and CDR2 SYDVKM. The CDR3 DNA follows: TGTGCCAGCAGTTCCCCAGGGGCCAATTACTATGGCTACACCTTC. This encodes CASSSPGANYYGYTF.

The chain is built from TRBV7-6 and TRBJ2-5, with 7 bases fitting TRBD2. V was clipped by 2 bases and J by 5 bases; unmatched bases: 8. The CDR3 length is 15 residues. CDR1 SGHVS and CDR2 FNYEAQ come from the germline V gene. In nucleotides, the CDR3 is TGTGCCAGCAGCTTAATCCCTGGACTAGAGGAGACCCAGTACTTC. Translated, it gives CASSLIPGLEETQYF. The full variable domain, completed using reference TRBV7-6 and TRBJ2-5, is GAGVSQSPRYKVTKRGQDVALRCDPISGHVSLYWYRQALGQGPEFLTYFNYEAQQDKSGLPNDRFSAERPEGSISTLTIQRTEQRDSAMYRCASSLIPGLEETQYFGPGTRLLVL.

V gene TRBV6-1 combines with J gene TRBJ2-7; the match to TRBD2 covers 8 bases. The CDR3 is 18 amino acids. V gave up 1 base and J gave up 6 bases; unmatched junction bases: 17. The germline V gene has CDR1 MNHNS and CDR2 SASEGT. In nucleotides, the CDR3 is TGTGCCAGCAGTGAAGTAAGCGGGAGTATAGGTGGTCACCTCGAGCAGTACTTC. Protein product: CASSEVSGSIGGHLEQYF.

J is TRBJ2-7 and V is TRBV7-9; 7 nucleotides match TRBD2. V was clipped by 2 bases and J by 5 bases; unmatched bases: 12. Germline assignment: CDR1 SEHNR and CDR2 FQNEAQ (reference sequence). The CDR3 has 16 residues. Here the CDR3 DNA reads TGTGCCAGCAGCTTAACCGGGAGGCCGTTAGGGGACGAGCAGTACTTC. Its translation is CASSLTGRPLGDEQYF.

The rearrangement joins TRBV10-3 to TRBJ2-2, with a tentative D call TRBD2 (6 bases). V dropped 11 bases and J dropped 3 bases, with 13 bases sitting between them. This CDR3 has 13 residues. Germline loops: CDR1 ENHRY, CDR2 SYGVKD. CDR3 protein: CASAGLDTGELFF. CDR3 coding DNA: TGTGCCTCGGCGGGGCTGGACACCGGGGAGCTGTTTTTT.

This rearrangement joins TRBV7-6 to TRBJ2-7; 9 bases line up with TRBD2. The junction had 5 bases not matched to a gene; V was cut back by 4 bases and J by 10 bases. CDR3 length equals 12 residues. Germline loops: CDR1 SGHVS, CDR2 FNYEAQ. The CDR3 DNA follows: TGTGCCAGCAGCTCCCAGGGACTAGCTCAGTACTTC. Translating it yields CASSSQGLAQYF.

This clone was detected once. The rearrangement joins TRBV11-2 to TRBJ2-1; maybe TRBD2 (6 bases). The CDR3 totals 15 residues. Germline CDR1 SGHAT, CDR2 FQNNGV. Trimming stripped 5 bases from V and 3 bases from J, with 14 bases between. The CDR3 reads CASSPGGSGYNEQFF. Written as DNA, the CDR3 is TGTGCCAGCAGCCCAGGAGGGTCAGGCTACAATGAGCAGTTCTTC. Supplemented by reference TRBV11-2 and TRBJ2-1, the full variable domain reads EAGVAQSPRYKIIEKRQSVAFWCNPISGHATLYWYQQILGQGPKLLIQFQNNGVVDDSQLPKDRFSAERLKGVDSTLKIQPAKLEDSAVYLCASSPGGSGYNEQFFGPGTRLTVL.

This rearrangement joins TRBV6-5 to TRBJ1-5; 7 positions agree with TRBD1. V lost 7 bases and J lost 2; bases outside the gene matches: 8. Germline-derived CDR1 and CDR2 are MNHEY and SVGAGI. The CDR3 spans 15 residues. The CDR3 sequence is CASNTDRVGNQPQHF. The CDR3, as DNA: TGTGCCAGCAACACCGACAGGGTTGGCAATCAGCCCCAGCATTTT.

The CDR3 loop is CASSFNGQGAGEQFF. CDR3 bases: TGTGCCAGCAGCTTCAACGGACAGGGGGCGGGGGAGCAGTTCTTC. The chain employs TRBV7-2 and TRBJ2-1, with TRBD1 matching 11 bases. Germline V lookup: CDR1 SGHTA, CDR2 FQGNSA. With 3 bases clipped from V and 10 bases from J, the junction kept 8 bases outside the gene matches. This CDR3 has 15 residues.

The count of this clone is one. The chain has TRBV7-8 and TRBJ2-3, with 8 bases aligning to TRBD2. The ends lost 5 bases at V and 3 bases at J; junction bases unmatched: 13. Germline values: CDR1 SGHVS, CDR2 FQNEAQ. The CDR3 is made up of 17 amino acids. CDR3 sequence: CASSQATSGSYTDTQYF. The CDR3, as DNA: TGTGCCAGCAGCCAAGCTACGAGCGGGAGCTATACAGATACGCAGTATTTT.

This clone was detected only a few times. DNA of the CDR3: TGTGCCAGCAGATCACAGGGTGAGAACACTGAAGCTTTCTTT. Its protein is CASRSQGENTEAFF. The chain links TRBV6-6 to TRBJ1-1; D perhaps matches TRBD1 (6 bases). Deletions cut 6 bases from V and 1 base from J, with 12 bases between. CDR3 size: 14 residues. Germline CDR1 and CDR2: MNHNY and SVGAGI (reference sequence).

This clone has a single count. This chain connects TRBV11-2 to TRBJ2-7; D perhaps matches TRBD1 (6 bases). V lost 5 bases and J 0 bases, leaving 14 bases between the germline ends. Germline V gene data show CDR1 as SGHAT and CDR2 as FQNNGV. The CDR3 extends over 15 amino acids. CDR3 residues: CASSLLQGSSYEQYF. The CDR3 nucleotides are TGTGCCAGCAGCCTGCTCCAGGGGAGCTCCTACGAGCAGTACTTC.

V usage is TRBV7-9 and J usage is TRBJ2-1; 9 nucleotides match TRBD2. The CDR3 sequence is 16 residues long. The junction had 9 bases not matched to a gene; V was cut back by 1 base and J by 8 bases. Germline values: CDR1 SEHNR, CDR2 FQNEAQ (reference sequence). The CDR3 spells CASSLGGSGSLDEQFF. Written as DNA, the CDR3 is TGTGCCAGCAGCTTAGGTGGTAGCGGGAGTTTGGATGAGCAGTTCTTC.

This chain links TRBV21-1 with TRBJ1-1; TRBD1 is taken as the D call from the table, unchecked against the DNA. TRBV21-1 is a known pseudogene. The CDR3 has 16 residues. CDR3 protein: CASSKVTEIMNTEAFF. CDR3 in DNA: TGTGCCAGCAGCAAAGTCACAGAGATCATGAACACTGAAGCTTTCTTT.

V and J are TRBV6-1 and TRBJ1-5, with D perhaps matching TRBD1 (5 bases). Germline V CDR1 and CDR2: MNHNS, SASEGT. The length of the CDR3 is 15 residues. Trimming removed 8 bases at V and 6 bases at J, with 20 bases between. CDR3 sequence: CASGGVGISSQPQHF. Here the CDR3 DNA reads TGTGCCAGCGGGGGGGTCGGGATTTCAAGTCAGCCCCAGCATTTT.

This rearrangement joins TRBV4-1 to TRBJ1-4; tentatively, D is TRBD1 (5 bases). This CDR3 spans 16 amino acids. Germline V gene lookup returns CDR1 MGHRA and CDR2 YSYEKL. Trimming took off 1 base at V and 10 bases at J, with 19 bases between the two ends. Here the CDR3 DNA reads TGCGCCAGCAGCCAAGTTGGAGAGGACACCGGTGGAAAACTGTTTTTT. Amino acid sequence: CASSQVGEDTGGKLFF.

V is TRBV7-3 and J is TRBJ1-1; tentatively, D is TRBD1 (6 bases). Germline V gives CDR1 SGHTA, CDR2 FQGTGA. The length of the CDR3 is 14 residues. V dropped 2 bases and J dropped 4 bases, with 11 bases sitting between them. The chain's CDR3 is CASSLGRGGTEAFF. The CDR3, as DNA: TGTGCCAGCAGCTTAGGGAGGGGGGGCACTGAAGCTTTCTTT.